A single sample gave rise to the 21 T cell receptor beta chains below, sequenced in a study of T cell repertoires in cytomegalovirus infection. TCRdb used MiXCR to reprocess the reads, holding one entry per CDR3 protein. Here the sample spans 200,000 to 300,000 distinct CDR3 sequences, roughly 10% being singletons. Sequencing was performed on PBMCs. Receptor source: a human donor in good health (CMV status not recorded). Some clones in this sample may be carry-over from other donors' samples.

This clonotype was seen ten or more times. This chain uses TRBV7-2 with TRBJ2-5; tentatively, D is TRBD2 (6 bases). The CDR3 is made up of 15 amino acids. Germline values: CDR1 SGHTA, CDR2 FQGNSA. V lost 2 bases and J 0 bases, leaving 10 bases between the germline ends. CDR3 coding DNA: TGTGCCAGCAGCTTACTGACTAGTCACCAAGAGACCCAGTACTTC. Amino acid sequence: CASSLLTSHQETQYF. Full variable domain (remainder filled in from reference TRBV7-2 and TRBJ2-5): GAGVSQSPSNKVTEKGKDVELRCDPISGHTALYWYRQSLGQGLEFLIYFQGNSAPDKSGLPSDRFSAERTGGSVSTLTIQRTQQEDSAVYLCASSLLTSHQETQYFGPGTRLLVL.

This clonotype has at least ten counts. This chain connects TRBV27 to TRBJ2-3, with D possibly TRBD2 on 7 matching bases. The CDR3 sequence is 17 residues long. V lost 6 bases and J lost 2, with 21 bases in between. CDR1 is MNHEY and CDR2 is SMNVEV in the germline V gene (reference sequence). The CDR3 reads CASSSFPPGGPTDTQYF. CDR3 DNA sequence: TGTGCCAGCAGCAGCTTCCCCCCCGGGGGGCCCACAGATACGCAGTATTTT.

The table lists this clonotype with many counts. The gene calls are TRBV11-3 and TRBJ2-1; D is uncertain. Germline values: CDR1 SGHNT, CDR2 YENEEA. V was shortened by 4 bases and J by 5 bases, with 12 bases between the two germline ends. CDR3 length: 14 amino acids. The CDR3 loop is CASSSEHHHNEQFF. CDR3 bases: TGTGCCAGCAGCTCGGAACATCACCACAATGAGCAGTTCTTC.

This clonotype is medium-sized (0.01 to 0.1%) by share. This chain connects TRBV7-8 to TRBJ1-5, with 10 bases lining up with TRBD1. The V gene end was trimmed by 5 bases and the J gene end by 2 bases; junction bases not matched to a gene: 12. CDR1 is SGHVS, CDR2 FQNEAQ, per germline. CDR3 length: 18 residues. This CDR3 is CASSVGQGVTHGNQPQHF. The CDR3 region has the DNA TGTGCCAGCAGCGTAGGACAGGGGGTTACCCATGGCAATCAGCCCCAGCATTTT.

This clonotype came up many times. This chain uses TRBV7-2 with TRBJ2-2, with unresolved D. Germline V gene sequence: CDR1 SGHTA, CDR2 FQGNSA. The CDR3 covers 18 residues. The V end was cut by 4 bases, the J end by 2 bases, with 20 bases between. This chain's CDR3 is CASSSPTAYERNTGELFF. The DNA of the CDR3 is TGTGCCAGCAGCTCTCCCACAGCGTACGAGCGCAACACCGGGGAGCTGTTTTTT.

This clonotype was seen at least ten times. CDR3: CASSLNYPTDTQYF. CDR3 bases: TGTGCCAGCAGCTTGAACTACCCCACAGATACGCAGTATTTT. The V call is TRBV7-9, the J call TRBJ2-3; D gene ambiguous. Germline CDR1 reads SEHNR; CDR2 reads FQNEAQ (reference sequence). V was shortened by 3 bases and J by 2 bases, with 9 bases between the two germline ends. CDR3 length: 14 amino acids.

Comment on this clonotype: With a much larger clone just one base away, this may be a read error. This rearrangement joins TRBV7-2 to TRBJ2-7; TRBD2 aligns across 7 bases. Looked up from germline, CDR1 is SGHTA and CDR2 is FQGNSA. This CDR3 comprises 15 residues. CDR3 in DNA: TGTGCCAACAGCTTACCAGGGAGGGGAGCCTACGAGCAGTACTTC. Residues: CANSLPGRGAYEQYF.

The chain is built from TRBV5-1 and TRBJ2-1, with D possibly TRBD2 on 6 matching bases. The germline V gene has CDR1 SGHRS and CDR2 YFSETQ. The CDR3 has 17 residues. Deletions cut 0 bases from V and 6 bases from J, with 19 bases between. CDR3 residues: CASSLALLAPDPNEQFF. The CDR3 bases are TGCGCCAGCAGCTTGGCCCTACTAGCCCCCGACCCCAATGAGCAGTTCTTC.

Details on this clonotype: Just one base apart from a much larger clone, this may be a read error. This chain connects TRBV11-2 to TRBJ1-6, with 8 bases that match TRBD1. With 3 bases clipped from V and 8 bases from J, the junction kept 3 bases outside the gene matches. The CDR3 contains 14 residues. Germline loops: CDR1 SGHAT, CDR2 FQNNGV. The CDR3 region has the DNA TGTGCCAGCAGCTTCAGGGGGCGGGATTCACCCCTCCACTTT. This encodes CASSFRGRDSPLHF.

V is TRBV7-2 and J is TRBJ2-7; D gene ambiguous. CDR3 length: 13 residues. CDR1 is SGHTA, CDR2 FQGNSA, per germline. Trimming cost V 5 bases and J 3 bases, with 11 bases left between them. CDR3 DNA sequence: TGTGCCAGCAGCCTAGGGTACGGCTACGAGCAGTACTTC. Translated: CASSLGYGYEQYF.

The V and J genes are TRBV5-6 and TRBJ2-5; TRBD1 matches at 9 bases. The junction had 9 bases not matched to a gene; V was cut back by 5 bases and J by 4 bases. CDR3 size: 15 residues. CDR1 SGHDT and CDR2 YYEEEE come from the germline V gene. Here the CDR3 reads CASSKTGQGRETQYF. The CDR3 region has the DNA TGTGCCAGCAGTAAGACGGGACAGGGCCGAGAGACCCAGTACTTC.

This clonotype was observed a single time. The chain employs TRBV7-8 and TRBJ2-7; the match to TRBD1 covers 7 bases. Germline V gives CDR1 SGHVS, CDR2 FQNEAQ. The CDR3 is 14 amino acids. V trimming: 1 base; J trimming: 2 bases; junction bases outside the gene matches: 2. In DNA form, the CDR3 reads TGTGCCAGCAGCTTAGAGACAGGGCCCTACGAGCAGTACTTC. Protein: CASSLETGPYEQYF.

The rearrangement links TRBV4-3 to TRBJ2-2; unclear D gene. Germline V CDR1 and CDR2: LGHNA, YSLEER. V lost 1 base to trimming and J lost 4 bases, with 13 bases between them. The CDR3 totals 16 residues. CDR3 nucleotides: TGCGCCAGCAGCCAAGCCACCGTACGAGGCACCGGGGAGCTGTTTTTT. Protein sequence: CASSQATVRGTGELFF.

The chain links TRBV28 to TRBJ1-1; D is perhaps TRBD1 (6 bases). CDR3 size: 13 residues. Trimming left V 5 bases short and J 8 bases short, with 15 bases between. Germline values: CDR1 MDHEN, CDR2 SYDVKM. CDR3: CASSTGGKGEAFF. As DNA, the CDR3 is TGTGCCAGCAGTACGGGGGGCAAAGGAGAAGCTTTCTTT. Supplemented by reference TRBV28 and TRBJ1-1, the full variable domain reads DVKVTQSSRYLVKRTGEKVFLECVQDMDHENMFWYRQDPGLGLRLIYFSYDVKMKEKGDIPEGYSVSREKKERFSLILESASTNQTSMYLCASSTGGKGEAFFGQGTRLTVV.

This clonotype appeared many times. The CDR3 reads CASSRGGTAGNTIYF. CDR3 bases: TGTGCCAGCAGCCGAGGCGGGACGGCGGGAAACACCATATATTTT. This rearrangement joins TRBV7-2 to TRBJ1-3, with D possibly being TRBD1 (5 bases). CDR3 length: 15 amino acids. Germline CDR1 reads SGHTA; CDR2 reads FQGNSA. V dropped 5 bases and J dropped 4 bases, with 15 bases sitting between them.

This clonotype was recorded at least ten times. V is TRBV5-6 and J is TRBJ1-5; the match to TRBD1 covers 9 bases. The germline gives CDR1 SGHDT, CDR2 YYEEEE. There are 15 residues in the CDR3. V was pared by 3 bases and J by 3 bases, with 4 bases of the junction left unmatched. CDR3 in amino acids: CASSSGQGLNQPQHF. The DNA for the CDR3 is TGTGCCAGCAGCTCGGGACAGGGCCTCAATCAGCCCCAGCATTTT.

The chain uses TRBV13 and TRBJ2-7, with unresolved D. Per the germline V gene, CDR1 is PRHDT and CDR2 is FYEKMQ (reference sequence). The CDR3 extends over 14 amino acids. With 7 bases removed from V and 5 bases from J, the gap between germline ends came to 18 bases. The CDR3 nucleotides read TGTGCCAGCACCCTAAATCCCTCGCCCCACGAGCAGTACTTC. It is translated as CASTLNPSPHEQYF.

This clonotype has ten or more counts. CDR3 region: CASSAGYGYTF. Written as DNA, the CDR3 is TGTGCCAGCAGTGCCGGGTATGGCTACACCTTC. The rearrangement links TRBV6-1 to TRBJ1-2; D not certain. Germline assignment: CDR1 MNHNS and CDR2 SASEGT. CDR3 length: 11 amino acids. V was trimmed by 4 bases and J by 5 bases, leaving 5 bases between them.

This clonotype is a singleton in its sample. This sequence may be a read error, since a much larger clone differs from it by one base. This rearrangement joins TRBV12-3 or TRBV12-4 to TRBJ1-2, with D possibly being TRBD1 (5 bases). This CDR3 region has 13 residues. CDR3 nucleotides: TGTGTCAGCAGGGCAACGGGCTCCTATGGCTACACCTTC. Residues: CVSRATGSYGYTF.

Points on this clonotype: One base away lies a much larger clone, so this may be a sequencing read error. This chain joins TRBV7-2 and TRBJ2-3, with a possible D match to TRBD2 (5 bases). Germline-derived CDR1 and CDR2 are SGHTA and FQGNSA. This CDR3 is 16 amino acids long. CDR3 amino acids: CASSPLVPSSTYTQYF. In DNA form, the CDR3 reads TGTGCCAGCAGCCCCCTCGTACCCTCTAGCACATATACGCAGTATTTT.

This clonotype was recorded many times. The chain employs TRBV6-2 or TRBV6-3 and TRBJ2-7; D possibly corresponds to TRBD2 (5 bases). V was pared by 4 bases and J by 3 bases, with 10 bases between. The CDR3 sequence is 13 residues long. Germline loops: CDR1 MNHEY, CDR2 SVGEGT. The CDR3 DNA follows: TGTGCCAGCAGTTCCCGGGATTACTACGAGCAGTACTTC. It specifies CASSSRDYYEQYF.